This T cell receptor beta chain was identified in a study of blood T cell repertoires in COVID-19. About the study: Sources were T cells, B-cell-depleted T cells, or PBMCs; the material itself was cDNA or gDNA.

Original data processing: Amplification with reference gene primers provided the estimates of nucleated cell counts. Libraries were prepared by immunoSEQ multiplex PCR; TCRdb keeps only in-frame clonotypes and omits some of them. For V, J and clone size, that table is used; D and trimming come from the DNA. The repertoire holds roughly 130,000 clones, with about four fifths as singletons. Trimming took 6 bases from V and 0 from J, leaving 14 bases between them. Per germline, CDR1 MNHEY and CDR2 SVGAGI. CDR3 length equals 15 residues. The chain recombines TRBV6-5 with TRBJ1-2, with a tentative D call TRBD1 (6 bases). This receptor was obtained from a woman aged 70 to 79 with acute or convalescent COVID-19. The sample comprised peripheral blood. The CDR3 bases are TGTGCCAGCAGAGGGAACAGGGCCTCTAACTATGGCTACACCTTC. Translation gives CASRGNRASNYGYTF.